The clone carrying this T cell receptor (beta chain) was seen a few times. Its antigen is still unknown. MiXCR was run by TCRdb on the 5' RACE reads, yielding one entry per CDR3 protein. The table shows around 530,000 distinct CDR3 sequences, with roughly 15% occurring only once. This sample is part of a study of identical twins. Study-wide points: Sharing of beta out-of-frame sequences by twins showed a weaker excess.

Germline CDR1 and CDR2: SGHVS and FQNEAQ. CDR3 length: 18 residues. The junction had 12 bases not matched to a gene; V was cut back by 4 bases and J by 5 bases. These data were also reused for a study on yellow fever vaccine responses in identical twins.

The chain employs TRBV7-8 and TRBJ2-5; 14 bases line up with TRBD2. The sequencing input was CD4+ T cells sorted from blood. This TCR was recovered from a woman under 30 in good health. Here the CDR3 reads CASSSRLAGGLVVETQYF. Here the CDR3 DNA reads TGTGCCAGCAGCTCCCGACTAGCGGGGGGGTTAGTGGTGGAGACCCAGTACTTC.